This is a list of T cell receptor beta chains from one sample in a study of technical replicates of blood from a few donors. Method: immunoSEQ multiplex PCR; TCRdb's copy keeps in-frame clones and lacks some. The table includes about 89,000 clones, 94% detected once. Sequencing used T cells isolated from PBMCs. The receptors were gathered from a human donor in good health. Both conserved end residues are part of each CDR3. A D gene is named only where the DNA matches it firmly. Clone size, where shown, is once, few, many, or a class for clones that have expanded.

d_call	v_call	j_call	clone_size	cdr3_nt	cdr3_aa
NA	TRBV9	TRBJ1-1	NA	TGTGCCAGCAGCGTTGGGGGGGTGAACACTGAAGCTTTCTTT	CASSVGGVNTEAFF
NA	TRBV18	TRBJ2-3	NA	TGTGCCAGCTCACGGGCAGGGATGGCAGATACGCAGTATTTT	CASSRAGMADTQYF
NA	TRBV30	TRBJ1-2	NA	TGTGCCACCACCAGGGATCCTTATGGCTACACCTTC	CATTRDPYGYTF
NA	TRBV29-1	TRBJ2-3	NA	TGCAGCGTTGAAGTACGCGAATACACAGATACGCAGTATTTT	CSVEVREYTDTQYF
NA	TRBV6-1	TRBJ2-7	NA	TGTGCCAGCAGTGATTTGTCGACAGAGAGACCCTACGAGCAGTACTTC	CASSDLSTERPYEQYF
TRBD1	TRBV27	TRBJ1-2	NA	TGTGCCAGCAGGACCGGGACAGGGGTGACGGCCTATGGCTACACCTTC	CASRTGTGVTAYGYTF
TRBD1	TRBV7-8	TRBJ1-1	once	TGTGCCAGCAGCTTCGACAGGGCAAACACTGAAGCTTTCTTT	CASSFDRANTEAFF
NA	TRBV28	TRBJ2-7	NA	TGTGCCAGCAGTCCGACAGACACACTCCAGCAGTACTTC	CASSPTDTLQQYF
NA	TRBV5-1	TRBJ2-1	NA	TGCGCCAGCAGCTTGTCTCTAGGGGTCGGAGTTTTTGTAAATGAGCAGTTCTTC	CASSLSLGVGVFVNEQFF
NA	TRBV10-1	TRBJ2-7	NA	TGCGCCAGCAGTGAGTCTCTTTCTGGGAGTGCCTTCTACGAGCAGTACTTC	CASSESLSGSAFYEQYF
NA	TRBV7-2	TRBJ2-7	few	TGTGCCAGCAGCTTAGAGTGGGGCCAGGGGCTGTACTTC	CASSLEWGQGLYF
NA	TRBV2	TRBJ2-2	NA	TGTGCCACCGCTTCGGACTCAAACACCGGGGAGCTGTTTTTT	CATASDSNTGELFF
NA	TRBV6-4	TRBJ1-4	NA	TGTGCCAGCAGGGTGGAGACTGGCGGGGGAAAACTGTTTTTT	CASRVETGGGKLFF
TRBD1	TRBV7-7	TRBJ2-5	NA	TGTGCCAGCAGTTCAAGACAGGGGGTTAAGGAGACCCAGTACTTC	CASSSRQGVKETQYF
NA	TRBV19	TRBJ1-5	NA	TGTGCCAGTAGTGAACAAGTATATCAGCCCCAGCATTTT	CASSEQVYQPQHF
NA	TRBV29-1	TRBJ2-1	NA	TGCAGCGTCCTCGGGAGCTCCTACAATGAGCAGTTCTTC	CSVLGSSYNEQFF